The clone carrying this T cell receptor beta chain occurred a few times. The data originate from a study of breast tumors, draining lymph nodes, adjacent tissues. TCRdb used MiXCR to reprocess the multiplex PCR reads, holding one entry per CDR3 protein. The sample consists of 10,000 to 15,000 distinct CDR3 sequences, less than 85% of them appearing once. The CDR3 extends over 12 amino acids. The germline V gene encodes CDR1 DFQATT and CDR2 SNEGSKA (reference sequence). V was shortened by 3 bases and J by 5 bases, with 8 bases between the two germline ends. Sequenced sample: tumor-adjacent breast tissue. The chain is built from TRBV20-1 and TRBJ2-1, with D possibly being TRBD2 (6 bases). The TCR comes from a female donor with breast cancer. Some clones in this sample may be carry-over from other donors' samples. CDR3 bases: TGCAGTGCTAGCGGGGGAAACAATGAGCAGTTCTTC. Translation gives CSASGGNNEQFF.